This TCR beta chain stems from a study of blood T cell repertoires in COVID-19. Study in general: Samples of COVID-19 (acute and convalescent) were obtained from the United States, Italy and Spain.

Each participant's cohort was designated according to participant-reported clinical history. In the original workflow: Scientists estimated how many nucleated cells there were by amplifying reference gene primers. Measured with immunoSEQ multiplex PCR; TCRdb has only the in-frame clones, and not every one. V and J calls and clone size are given by that table; D and trimming were obtained from the DNA. The table lists around 300,000 clones, nearly 90% of them singletons. The CDR3 loop spans 13 amino acids. V lost 3 bases and J lost 3, with 9 bases in between. CDR1 and CDR2 from the germline V gene are LGHDT and YNNKEL (reference sequence).

The V gene is TRBV3-1 (or the pseudogene TRBV3-2), the J gene TRBJ2-7, with unresolved D. The sequence came from a woman under 30 with acute COVID-19. The sample consisted of PBMCs or T cells enriched from blood (not recorded which). CDR3: CASSQAPSYEQYF. In DNA form, the CDR3 reads TGTGCCAGCAGCCAGGCCCCTAGCTACGAGCAGTACTTC.